These 13 T cell receptor beta chains came from one sample sequenced in a study of OX40 agonist ivuxolimab in advanced cancers. Measured with immunoSEQ multiplex PCR; TCRdb has only the in-frame clones, and not every one. Of tens of thousands of clones in the sample, about 90% are singletons; the top ten hold 0.45% to 0.6%. This specimen was CD4+ or CD8+ T cells sorted from blood, taken in a trial of the OX40 agonist ivuxolimab. These receptors were obtained from an adult with an advanced solid tumor such as melanoma, head and neck, liver or kidney cancer.

The chain combines TRBV30 with TRBJ2-1; D is unclear. In germline, CDR1 is GTSNPN, CDR2 SVGIG (reference sequence). V lost 2 bases and J lost 8, with 7 bases in between. The CDR3 is made up of 11 amino acids. CDR3 amino acids: CAWSSIDEQFF. CDR3 DNA: TGTGCCTGGAGTTCTATAGATGAGCAGTTCTTC.

Written as DNA, the CDR3 is TGTGCCAGCAGTGAGGGGGGCGGGACGGCCGGTGAAAAACTGTTTTTT. Its protein product is CASSEGGGTAGEKLFF. The gene calls are TRBV2 and TRBJ1-4; D may be TRBD1 (6 bases). Trimming shortened V by 3 bases and J by 7 bases, and 18 bases separated the two germline ends. CDR3 length: 16 residues. Germline V gives CDR1 SNHLY, CDR2 FYNNEI.

The chain has TRBV5-4 and TRBJ2-7; 14 bases match TRBD2. With V trimmed by 4 bases and J by 3 bases, 9 bases remained unmatched. The germline CDR1 and CDR2 sequences are SGHNT and YYREEE (reference sequence). CDR3 length equals 17 residues. The CDR3 DNA reads TGTGCCAGCAGCCACCTCGGGACTAGCGGGAGTAGCTACGAGCAGTACTTC. This translates into CASSHLGTSGSSYEQYF.

The J gene is TRBJ2-5, the V gene TRBV6-1; 10 bases agree with TRBD1. CDR3 length: 17 residues. V was pared by 4 bases and J by 5 bases, with 13 bases of the junction left unmatched. Germline CDR1 reads MNHNS; CDR2 reads SASEGT. The CDR3 is CASSAYTPGQGLETQYF. The CDR3 DNA reads as TGTGCCAGCAGTGCCTACACACCGGGACAGGGGCTCGAGACCCAGTACTTC.

The genes are TRBV10-3 and TRBJ2-1; D remains unclear. The CDR3 covers 11 residues. The V end lost 10 bases, the J end lost 7 bases, and 11 bases lay between the germline ends. Germline V gives CDR1 ENHRY, CDR2 SYGVKD. The CDR3 sequence is CATLMGNEQFF. In DNA, the CDR3 is TGTGCCACGCTAATGGGGAATGAGCAGTTCTTC.

This clone showed up just once. The chain couples TRBV6-1 to TRBJ2-5, with 8 bases identical to TRBD2. The germline CDR1 and CDR2 sequences are MNHNS and SASEGT. CDR3 length: 14 residues. Germline trimming cut 3 bases from V and 4 bases from J; bases unmatched to any gene: 4. CDR3: CASSDGGAGETQYF. CDR3 nucleotides: TGTGCCAGCAGTGACGGGGGGGCTGGAGAGACCCAGTACTTC.

The V call is TRBV5-6, the J call TRBJ2-7; D uncertain. V lost 2 bases, J lost 2 bases, and 11 bases lay in between. In germline, CDR1 is SGHDT, CDR2 YYEEEE. The CDR3 consists of 14 residues. The DNA of the CDR3 is TGTGCCAGCAGCTTTGGGTCCCTAGCCTACGAGCAGTACTTC. It codes for CASSFGSLAYEQYF.

In its sample, this clone was seen a few times. This chain connects TRBV5-6 to TRBJ1-5, with D possibly TRBD1 on 5 matching bases. CDR3 length: 13 residues. V was shortened by 3 bases and J by 5 bases, with 9 bases between the two germline ends. Germline V CDR1 and CDR2: SGHDT, YYEEEE. CDR3 residues: CASSWGVDQPQHF. The CDR3 DNA sequence: TGTGCCAGCAGCTGGGGGGTGGATCAGCCCCAGCATTTT.

V is TRBV7-8 and J is TRBJ2-2; the match to TRBD1 covers 8 bases. V shed 5 bases and J 6 bases; nucleotides not matched to a gene: 17. The CDR3 covers 18 residues. CDR1 is SGHVS, CDR2 FQNEAQ, per germline. CDR3 bases: TGTGCCAGCAGCCCTTTTACAGGGGGAGGAACAGGGGCCGGGGAGCTGTTTTTT. It specifies CASSPFTGGGTGAGELFF.

V gene TRBV19 combines with J gene TRBJ2-7; D unresolved. The germline V gene encodes CDR1 LNHDA and CDR2 SQIVND (reference sequence). The CDR3 contains 16 residues. The germline V and J ends were trimmed by 4 bases and 2 bases, with 18 bases remaining between them. The CDR3 nucleotides read TGTGCCAGTAGTACCCTAGGCGATCCGGGCCCCTACGAGCAGTACTTC. This gives the protein CASSTLGDPGPYEQYF. Variable domain in full (rest from reference TRBV19 and TRBJ2-7): DGGITQSPKYLFRKEGQNVTLSCEQNLNHDAMYWYRQDPGQGLRLIYYSQIVNDFQKGDIAEGYSVSREKKESFPLTVTSAQKNPTAFYLCASSTLGDPGPYEQYFGPGTRLTVT.

The J gene is TRBJ2-3, the V gene TRBV14; D unclear. Trimming stripped 6 bases from V and 2 bases from J, with 12 bases between. The CDR3 extends over 14 amino acids. Germline CDR1 reads SGHDN; CDR2 reads FVKESK. DNA of the CDR3: TGTGCCAGCAGTCGCCGGAGCTACACAGATACGCAGTATTTT. Translation: CASSRRSYTDTQYF.

The J gene is TRBJ2-7, the V gene TRBV25-1; 8 bases are shared with TRBD1. The CDR3 consists of 15 residues. CDR1 is MGHDK and CDR2 is SYGVNS in the germline V gene. The CDR3, as DNA: TGTGCAGCAGTGCGAGGGGACAGGTCCAAGGGGGAGCAGTACTTC. As protein: CAAVRGDRSKGEQYF.

The chain's CDR3 is CASSSGARQGGQDTQYF. CDR3 coding DNA: TGCGCCAGCAGCTCAGGCGCTCGGCAGGGAGGTCAAGATACGCAGTATTTT. The chain has TRBV5-1 and TRBJ2-3, with D perhaps matching TRBD2 (6 bases). Germline loops: CDR1 SGHRS, CDR2 YFSETQ. The CDR3 covers 17 residues. The V gene lost 3 bases and the J gene lost 5 bases, with 22 bases spanning the gap.